This is a list of T cell receptor beta chains from one sample in a study of cytomegalovirus exposure and HLA in healthy donors. The table came from immunoSEQ multiplex PCR; TCRdb's copy has only in-frame clones and leaves some out. The table shows 170,000 or so clones, with about 69% occurring only once. The specimen was PBMCs. These TCRs come from a male donor in good health and CMV-seronegative. Each CDR3 is given with its conserved first and last residue. D genes are given only for firm matches. The listing skips clone size in some rows; elsewhere it reads once, few, many or a size class.

D: TRBD1; size: -; J: TRBJ2-3; V: TRBV30; DNA: TGTGCCTGGAGTGGAACAGGGGGCGCAGATACGCAGTATTTT; CDR3: CAWSGTGGADTQYF
D: -; size: -; J: TRBJ1-5; V: TRBV28; DNA: TGTGCCAGCAGTTTTTGGGGAGGGAATCAGCCCCAGCATTTT; CDR3: CASSFWGGNQPQHF
D: -; size: -; J: TRBJ1-1; V: TRBV2; DNA: TGTGCCAGCAGAGGTTCCACGGGAAGGTTGGGGACTGAAGCTTTCTTT; CDR3: CASRGSTGRLGTEAFF
D: TRBD1; size: once; J: TRBJ1-1; V: TRBV30; DNA: TGTGCCTGGAGTCCGAACAGGGGCACTGAAGCTTTCTTT; CDR3: CAWSPNRGTEAFF
D: -; size: -; J: TRBJ2-1; V: TRBV28; DNA: TGTGCCAGCAGTTTGACAGTTTACAATGAGCAGTTCTTC; CDR3: CASSLTVYNEQFF
D: TRBD1; size: -; J: TRBJ1-2; V: TRBV30; DNA: TGTGCCTGGAGTAGGACAGGGGACGGCTACACCTTC; CDR3: CAWSRTGDGYTF
D: -; size: -; J: TRBJ1-4; V: TRBV28; DNA: TGTGCCAGCAGTTTCCCAAATGAAAAACTGTTTTTT; CDR3: CASSFPNEKLFF
D: TRBD1; size: -; J: TRBJ1-5; V: TRBV11-2; DNA: TGTGCCAGCAGCTTAGAACAGGGGGCTGGGCCCCAGCATTTT; CDR3: CASSLEQGAGPQHF
D: -; size: -; J: TRBJ2-1; V: TRBV6-4; DNA: TGTGCCAGCAGGGCTACTACCCTGTCCTACAATGAGCAGTTCTTC; CDR3: CASRATTLSYNEQFF
D: TRBD1; size: -; J: TRBJ1-5; V: TRBV30; DNA: TGTGCCTGGAGTGTAACAGGGGACCAGCCCCAGCATTTT; CDR3: CAWSVTGDQPQHF
D: TRBD2; size: -; J: TRBJ2-1; V: TRBV6-6; DNA: TGTGCCAGCAGACCTCTAGCGGGAGGAGAGCAGTTCTTC; CDR3: CASRPLAGGEQFF
D: TRBD1; size: -; J: TRBJ2-7; V: TRBV9; DNA: TGTGCCAGCAGCCTACGACAGGGGCGCGAGCAGTACTTC; CDR3: CASSLRQGREQYF
D: TRBD1; size: -; J: TRBJ1-2; V: TRBV9; DNA: TGTGCCAGCAGCGTAGCTGCCCAGGGGGTCTATGGCTACACCTTC; CDR3: CASSVAAQGVYGYTF
D: TRBD1; size: few; J: TRBJ2-1; V: TRBV27; DNA: TGTGCCAGCATAGGGACAGGGGGTTTCAATGAGCAGTTCTTC; CDR3: CASIGTGGFNEQFF
D: TRBD1; size: -; J: TRBJ1-4; V: TRBV7-8; DNA: TGTGCCAGCAGCTTAAGACAGGGGGCAGCAACTAATGAAAAACTGTTTTTT; CDR3: CASSLRQGAATNEKLFF
D: -; size: -; J: TRBJ2-2; V: TRBV5-1; DNA: TGCGCCAGCAGCTCGTCCGGGACACGGAACACCGGGGAGCTGTTTTTT; CDR3: CASSSSGTRNTGELFF
D: -; size: -; J: TRBJ2-3; V: TRBV5-1; DNA: TGCGCCAGCAGCCCTAGTGGAGGGGTGGCAGATACGCAGTATTTT; CDR3: CASSPSGGVADTQYF
D: -; size: -; J: TRBJ1-4; V: TRBV6-5; DNA: TGTGCCAGCAGTTACTCTGGGCAGTTGAATGAAAAACTGTTTTTT; CDR3: CASSYSGQLNEKLFF
D: TRBD1; size: -; J: TRBJ2-7; V: TRBV9; DNA: TGTGCCAGCAGCGTAGCGGGACAGGGTAGCTACGAGCAGTACTTC; CDR3: CASSVAGQGSYEQYF
D: -; size: -; J: TRBJ2-3; V: TRBV12-5; DNA: TGTGCTAGTGGTTTCGGAGATACGCAGTATTTT; CDR3: CASGFGDTQYF
D: TRBD2; size: -; J: TRBJ2-3; V: TRBV5-4; DNA: TGTGCCAGCAGAGGGGACTTAGCGGGAGATACGCAGTATTTT; CDR3: CASRGDLAGDTQYF
D: -; size: once; J: TRBJ2-1; V: TRBV7-9; DNA: TGTGCCAGCAGCTTAGTCCAGGGGCATGAGCAGTTCTTC; CDR3: CASSLVQGHEQFF
D: TRBD1; size: -; J: TRBJ1-5; V: TRBV19; DNA: TGTGCCAGTGGGGTACAGGGGGCAAAACAGCCCCAGCATTTT; CDR3: CASGVQGAKQPQHF
D: TRBD1; size: -; J: TRBJ2-7; V: TRBV7-9; DNA: TGTGCCAGCAGCCCAGGACAGGGACCCTACGAGCAGTACTTC; CDR3: CASSPGQGPYEQYF
D: -; size: -; J: TRBJ2-1; V: TRBV27; DNA: TGTGCCAGCAGGGCGTACAGCTACAATGAGCAGTTCTTC; CDR3: CASRAYSYNEQFF
D: -; size: -; J: TRBJ2-1; V: TRBV4-1; DNA: TGCGCCAGCAGCCAAGTTGCGGGTACCTACAATGAGCAGTTCTTC; CDR3: CASSQVAGTYNEQFF
D: -; size: -; J: TRBJ1-1; V: TRBV6-6; DNA: TGTGCCTCAGAAGGGGTAGCAATGAACACTGAAGCTTTCTTT; CDR3: CASEGVAMNTEAFF
D: -; size: -; J: TRBJ2-3; V: TRBV2; DNA: TGTGCCAGCAGTGTGACGGGGGGCACAGATACGCAGTATTTT; CDR3: CASSVTGGTDTQYF
D: TRBD1; size: once; J: TRBJ2-7; V: TRBV7-3; DNA: TGTGCCAGCAGCCGTGGACAGGGTTTTGACGAGCAGTACTTC; CDR3: CASSRGQGFDEQYF